These 2 T cell receptor beta chains originate from one sample sequenced in a study of early T cells in non-severe SARS-CoV-2 infection (dated by TCRdb to the early 2020s). Library method: 5' RACE. Sequenced on a NextSeq 500. Using fastp at Q25 and MiXCR, TCRdb reprocessed the public reads and kept productive beta chains. Each entry is one CDR3 protein sequence, shown with its most common DNA and genes. This sample has fewer than 50,000 distinct CDR3 sequences in its table, and approximately 6.1% of those were observed once. The ten largest clones capture around an eighth of the sample. The sequenced material came from whole blood. These TCRs come from an adult who was a healthcare worker with PCR-confirmed SARS-CoV-2 infection or an uninfected control (not recorded which).

This clonotype showed up just a few times. The chain carries TRBV4-3 and TRBJ1-3; D unresolved. CDR1 and CDR2 from the germline V gene are LGHNA and YSLEER. The length of the CDR3 is 14 residues. V lost 1 base to trimming and J lost 0 bases, with 4 bases between them. CDR3 region: CASSQAFSGNTIYF. The CDR3 nucleotides are TGCGCCAGCAGCCAAGCCTTCTCTGGAAACACCATATATTTT.

This clonotype was counted between two and nine times. The CDR3 DNA reads as TGTGCCAGCAGCACTAGAATTGGGGAGACCCAGTACTTC. It yields the protein CASSTRIGETQYF. The genes are TRBV5-4 and TRBJ2-5, with TRBD2 as a possible D gene (5 bases). V lost 4 bases to trimming and J lost 5 bases, with 12 bases between them. The length of the CDR3 is 13 residues. Looked up from germline, CDR1 is SGHNT and CDR2 is YYREEE (reference sequence).